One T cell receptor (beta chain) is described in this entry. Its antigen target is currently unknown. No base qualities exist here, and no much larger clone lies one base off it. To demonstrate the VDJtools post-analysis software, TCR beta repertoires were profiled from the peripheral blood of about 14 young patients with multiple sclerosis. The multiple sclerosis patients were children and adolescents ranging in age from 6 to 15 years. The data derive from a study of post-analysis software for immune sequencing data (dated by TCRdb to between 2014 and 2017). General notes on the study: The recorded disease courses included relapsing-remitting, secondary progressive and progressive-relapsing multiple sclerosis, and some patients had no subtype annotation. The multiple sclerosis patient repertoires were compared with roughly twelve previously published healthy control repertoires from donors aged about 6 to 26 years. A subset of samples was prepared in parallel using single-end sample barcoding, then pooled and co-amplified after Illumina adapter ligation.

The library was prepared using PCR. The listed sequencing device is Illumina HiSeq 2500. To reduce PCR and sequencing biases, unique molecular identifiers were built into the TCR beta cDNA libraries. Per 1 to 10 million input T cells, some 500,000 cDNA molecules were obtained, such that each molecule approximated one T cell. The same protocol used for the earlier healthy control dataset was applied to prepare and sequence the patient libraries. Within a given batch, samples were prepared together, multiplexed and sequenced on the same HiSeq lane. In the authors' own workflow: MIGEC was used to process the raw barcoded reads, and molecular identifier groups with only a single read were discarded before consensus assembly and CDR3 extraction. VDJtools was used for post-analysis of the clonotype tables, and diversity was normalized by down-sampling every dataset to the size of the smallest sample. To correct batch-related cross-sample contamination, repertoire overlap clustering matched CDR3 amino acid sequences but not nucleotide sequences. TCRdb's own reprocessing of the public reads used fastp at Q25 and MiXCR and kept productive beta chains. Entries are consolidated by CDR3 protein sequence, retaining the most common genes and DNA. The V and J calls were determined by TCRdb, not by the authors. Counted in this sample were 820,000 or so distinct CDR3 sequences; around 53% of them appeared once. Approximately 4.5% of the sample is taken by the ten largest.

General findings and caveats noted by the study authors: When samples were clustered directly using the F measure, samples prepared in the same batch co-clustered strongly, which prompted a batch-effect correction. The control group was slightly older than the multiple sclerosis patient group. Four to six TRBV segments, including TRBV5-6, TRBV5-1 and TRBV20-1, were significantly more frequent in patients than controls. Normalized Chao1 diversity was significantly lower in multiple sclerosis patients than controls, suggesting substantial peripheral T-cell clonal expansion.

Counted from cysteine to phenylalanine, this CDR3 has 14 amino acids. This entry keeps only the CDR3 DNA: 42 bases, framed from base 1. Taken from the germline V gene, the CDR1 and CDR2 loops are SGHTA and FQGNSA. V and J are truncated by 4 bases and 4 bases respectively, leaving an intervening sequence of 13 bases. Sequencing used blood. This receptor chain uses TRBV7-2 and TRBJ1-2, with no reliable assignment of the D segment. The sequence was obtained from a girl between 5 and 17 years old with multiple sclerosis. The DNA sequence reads TGTGCCAGCAGCTCCGGGCCTTCGGCCTATGGCTACACCTTC. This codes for CASSSGPSAYGYTF.